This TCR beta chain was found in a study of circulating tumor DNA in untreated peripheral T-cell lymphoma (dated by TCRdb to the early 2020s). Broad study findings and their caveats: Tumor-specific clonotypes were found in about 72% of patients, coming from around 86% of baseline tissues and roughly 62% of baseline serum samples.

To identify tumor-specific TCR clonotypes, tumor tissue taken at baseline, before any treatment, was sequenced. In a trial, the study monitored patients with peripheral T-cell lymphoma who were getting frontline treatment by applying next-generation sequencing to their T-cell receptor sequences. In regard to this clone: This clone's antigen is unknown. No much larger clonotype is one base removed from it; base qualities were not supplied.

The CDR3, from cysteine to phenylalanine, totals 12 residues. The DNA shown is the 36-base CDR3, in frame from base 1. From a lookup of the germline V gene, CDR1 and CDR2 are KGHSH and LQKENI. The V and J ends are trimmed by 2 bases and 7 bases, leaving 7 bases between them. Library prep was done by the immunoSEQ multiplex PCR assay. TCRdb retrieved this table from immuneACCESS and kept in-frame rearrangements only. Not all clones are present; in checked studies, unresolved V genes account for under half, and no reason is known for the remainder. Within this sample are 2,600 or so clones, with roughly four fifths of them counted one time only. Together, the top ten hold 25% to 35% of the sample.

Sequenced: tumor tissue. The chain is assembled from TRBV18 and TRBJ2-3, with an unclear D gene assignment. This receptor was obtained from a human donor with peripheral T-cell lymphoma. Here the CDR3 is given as CASSPADNTQYF. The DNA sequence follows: TGTGCCAGCTCACCAGCAGACAATACGCAGTATTTT. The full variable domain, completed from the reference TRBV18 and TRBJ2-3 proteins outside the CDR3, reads NAGVMQNPRHLVRRRGQEARLRCSPMKGHSHVYWYRQLPEEGLKFMVYLQKENIIDESGMPKERFSAEFPKEGPSILRIQQVVRGDSAAYFCASSPADNTQYFGPGTRLTVL.